This T cell receptor (beta chain) came from a study of blood T cell repertoires in COVID-19. For the study at large: There were acute and convalescent COVID-19 samples, and they came from the United States, Italy and Spain. The analysed material was cDNA or gDNA that came from T cells, B-cell-depleted T cells, or PBMCs.

Authors' data handling: Estimates of nucleated cell counts were drawn from the amplification of reference gene primers. Some clones are missing from TCRdb's copy, which holds only in-frame ones; the method was immunoSEQ multiplex PCR. V and J calls and clone size are copied from that table; D and trimming were computed from the DNA. The sample contains about 93,000 clones, 65% to 90% of which appear only once. The V and J ends lost 6 bases and 4 bases, in that order; junction bases with no gene match: 7. From germline, CDR1 is LGHNT and CDR2 FRNRAP. CDR3 length: 14 amino acids. The receptor was derived from a woman older than 75 with acute or convalescent COVID-19. Sequencing was performed on peripheral blood. The chain joins TRBV12-5 to TRBJ2-7; 9 positions agree with TRBD1. The DNA of the CDR3 is TGTGCTAGTGGGACCGGGACAGGGAAATACGAGCAGTACTTC. This encodes CASGTGTGKYEQYF.